This note documents a single T cell receptor beta chain sequence. Its specificity is unknown. This CDR3 is 14 amino acids long. Per the germline V gene, CDR1 is SNHLY and CDR2 is FYNNEI. The junction had 1 base not matched to a gene; V was cut back by 1 base and J by 6 bases. These data come from a study of cytomegalovirus exposure and HLA in healthy donors. Donors showed nominal health when sampled, although they likely had unrecorded immune exposures. Study-wide points: Analysis was performed later, and it showed HLA-associated TCR beta chains to be more clonally expanded than equally common others. Later findings reportedly placed an Asian-associated ancestry cluster below the approximately 620-donor mean for N-insertions. Within an earlier analysis, most TCR beta V segments proved productive either about 90% or about 30% of the time.

PCR amplification relied on 60 Vbeta primers (plus 13 Jbeta primers). Using immunoSEQ multiplex PCR, the repertoire was profiled, and TCRdb retains in-frame clones only, with some absent. The table records approximately 160,000 clones, around 78% of them present only once. This sequence was found in a middle-aged woman in good health and CMV-seronegative. The sequenced material came from PBMCs. The V call is TRBV2, the J call TRBJ2-4, with 9 bases aligning to TRBD1. CDR3: CASSEEGQGNIQYF. Here the CDR3 DNA reads TGTGCCAGCAGTGAAGAGGGACAGGGAAACATTCAGTACTTC.